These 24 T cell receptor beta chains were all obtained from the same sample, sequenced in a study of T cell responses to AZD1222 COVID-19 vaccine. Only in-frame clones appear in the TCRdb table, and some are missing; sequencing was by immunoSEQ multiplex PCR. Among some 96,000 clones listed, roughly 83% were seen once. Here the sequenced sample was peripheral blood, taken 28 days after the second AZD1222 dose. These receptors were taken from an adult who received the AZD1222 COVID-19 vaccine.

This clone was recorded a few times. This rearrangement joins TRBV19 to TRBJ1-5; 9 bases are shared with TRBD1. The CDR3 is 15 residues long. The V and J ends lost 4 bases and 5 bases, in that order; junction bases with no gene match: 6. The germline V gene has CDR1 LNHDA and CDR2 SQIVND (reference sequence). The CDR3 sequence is CASSTSGTGHQPQHF. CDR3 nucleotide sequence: TGTGCCAGTAGTACCTCTGGGACAGGGCATCAGCCCCAGCATTTT.

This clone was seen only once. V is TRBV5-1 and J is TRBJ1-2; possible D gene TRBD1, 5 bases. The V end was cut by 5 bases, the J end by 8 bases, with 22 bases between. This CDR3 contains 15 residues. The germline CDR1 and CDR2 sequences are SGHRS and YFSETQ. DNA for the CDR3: TGCGCCAGCAGGGGGACCAGTATTTCCCCAGAGGGCTACACCTTC. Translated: CASRGTSISPEGYTF.

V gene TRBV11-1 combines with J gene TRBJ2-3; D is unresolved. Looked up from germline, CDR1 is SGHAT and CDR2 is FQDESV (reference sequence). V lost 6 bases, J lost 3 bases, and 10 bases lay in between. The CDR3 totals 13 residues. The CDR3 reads CASRSMATDTQYF. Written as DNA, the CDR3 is TGTGCCAGCAGGTCTATGGCGACAGATACGCAGTATTTT.

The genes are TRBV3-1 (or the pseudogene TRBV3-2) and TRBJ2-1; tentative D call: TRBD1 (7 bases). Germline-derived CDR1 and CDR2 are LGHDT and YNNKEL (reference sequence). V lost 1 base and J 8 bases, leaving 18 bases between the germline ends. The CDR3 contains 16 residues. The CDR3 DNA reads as TGTGCCAGCAGCCAAGGGCTCGCTAGCAGGGGGGATGAGCAGTTCTTC. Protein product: CASSQGLASRGDEQFF.

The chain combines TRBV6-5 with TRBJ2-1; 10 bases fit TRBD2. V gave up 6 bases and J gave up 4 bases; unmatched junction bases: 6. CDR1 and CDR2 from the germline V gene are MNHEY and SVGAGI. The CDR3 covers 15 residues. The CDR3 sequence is CASSLAGALYNEQFF. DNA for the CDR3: TGTGCCAGCAGCCTAGCGGGAGCCCTATACAATGAGCAGTTCTTC.

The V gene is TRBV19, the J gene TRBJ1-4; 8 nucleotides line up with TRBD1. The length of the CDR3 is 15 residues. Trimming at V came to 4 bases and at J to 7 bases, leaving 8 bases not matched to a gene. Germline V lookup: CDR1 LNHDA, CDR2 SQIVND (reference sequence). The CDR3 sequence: CASSTGQGYGEKLFF. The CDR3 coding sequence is TGTGCCAGTAGTACAGGACAGGGTTATGGTGAAAAACTGTTTTTT.

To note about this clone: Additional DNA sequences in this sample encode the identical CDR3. As DNA, the CDR3 is TGTGCCAGCTCTTCCGGAGGAAACACCATATATTTT. Translated: CASSSGGNTIYF. This chain links TRBV6-5 with TRBJ1-3; D remains unclear. The CDR3 loop spans 12 amino acids. V lost 8 bases, J lost 4 bases, and 9 bases lay in between. Germline CDR1 is MNHEY and CDR2 is SVGAGI.

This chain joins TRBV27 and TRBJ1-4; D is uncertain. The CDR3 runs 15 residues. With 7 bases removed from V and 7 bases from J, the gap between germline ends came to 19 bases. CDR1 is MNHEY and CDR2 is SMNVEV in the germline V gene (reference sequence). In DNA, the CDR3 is TGTGCCAGCACCCAATCGTGGGAATTTGGTGAAAAACTGTTTTTT. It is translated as CASTQSWEFGEKLFF. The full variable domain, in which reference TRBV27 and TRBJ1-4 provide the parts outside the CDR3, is EAQVTQNPRYLITVTGKKLTVTCSQNMNHEYMSWYRQDPGLGLRQIYYSMNVEVTDKGDVPEGYKVSRKEKRNFPLILESPSPNQTSLYFCASTQSWEFGEKLFFGSGTQLSVL.

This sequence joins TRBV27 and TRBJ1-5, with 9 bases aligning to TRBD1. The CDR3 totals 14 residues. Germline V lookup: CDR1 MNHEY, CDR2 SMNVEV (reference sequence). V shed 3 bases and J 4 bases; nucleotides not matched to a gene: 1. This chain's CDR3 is CASSFGTGNQPQHF. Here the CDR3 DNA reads TGTGCCAGCAGTTTTGGGACAGGGAATCAGCCCCAGCATTTT.

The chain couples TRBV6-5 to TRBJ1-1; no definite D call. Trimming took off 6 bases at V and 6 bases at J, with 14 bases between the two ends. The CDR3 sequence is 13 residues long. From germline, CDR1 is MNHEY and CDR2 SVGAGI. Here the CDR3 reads CASSPNTQSEAFF. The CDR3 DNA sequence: TGTGCCAGCAGCCCCAACACCCAGTCTGAAGCTTTCTTT.

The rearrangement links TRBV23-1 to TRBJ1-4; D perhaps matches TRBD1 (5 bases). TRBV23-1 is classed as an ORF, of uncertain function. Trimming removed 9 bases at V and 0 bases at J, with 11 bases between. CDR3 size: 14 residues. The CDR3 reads CAREPGPTNEKLFF. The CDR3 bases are TGCGCCAGAGAGCCAGGGCCAACTAATGAAAAACTGTTTTTT.

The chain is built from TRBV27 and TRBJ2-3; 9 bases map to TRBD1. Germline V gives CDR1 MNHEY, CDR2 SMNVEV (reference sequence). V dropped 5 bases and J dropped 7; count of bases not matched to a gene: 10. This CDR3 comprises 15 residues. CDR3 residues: CASSTPGQGSNTQYF. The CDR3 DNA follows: TGTGCCAGCAGTACCCCGGGACAGGGTAGCAATACGCAGTATTTT.

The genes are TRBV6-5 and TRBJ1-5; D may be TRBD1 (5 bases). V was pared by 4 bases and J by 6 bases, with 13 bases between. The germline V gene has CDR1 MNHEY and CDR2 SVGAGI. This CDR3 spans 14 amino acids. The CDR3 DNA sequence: TGTGCCAGCAGTTTGGGGCAGGGTAGTCAGCCCCAGCATTTT. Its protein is CASSLGQGSQPQHF.

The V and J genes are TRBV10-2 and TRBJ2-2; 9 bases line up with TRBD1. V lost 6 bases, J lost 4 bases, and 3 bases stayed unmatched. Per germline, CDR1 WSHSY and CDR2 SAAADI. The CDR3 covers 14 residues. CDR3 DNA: TGCGCCAGCAGGGGACAGGGAGTCACCGGGGAGCTGTTTTTT. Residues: CASRGQGVTGELFF.

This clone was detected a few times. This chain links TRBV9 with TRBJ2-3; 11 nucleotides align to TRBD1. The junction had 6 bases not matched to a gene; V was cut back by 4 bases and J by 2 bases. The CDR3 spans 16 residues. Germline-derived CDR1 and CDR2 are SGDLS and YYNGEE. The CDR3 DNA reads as TGTGCCAGCAGCCCGGGACAGGGGGGTTCCACAGATACGCAGTATTTT. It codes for CASSPGQGGSTDTQYF. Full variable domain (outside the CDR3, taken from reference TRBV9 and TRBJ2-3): DSGVTQTPKHLITATGQRVTLRCSPRSGDLSVYWYQQSLDQGLQFLIQYYNGEERAKGNILERFSAQQFPDLHSELNLSSLELGDSALYFCASSPGQGGSTDTQYFGPGTRLTVL.

The CDR3 coding sequence is TGCGCCAGCAGCCAAGGGACGACCCATAGCCCCGAGCAGTTCTTC. Translated: CASSQGTTHSPEQFF. V and J are TRBV4-1 and TRBJ2-1; no definite D call. V was pared by 1 base and J by 10 bases, with 17 bases between. This CDR3 region has 15 residues. Per germline, CDR1 MGHRA and CDR2 YSYEKL.

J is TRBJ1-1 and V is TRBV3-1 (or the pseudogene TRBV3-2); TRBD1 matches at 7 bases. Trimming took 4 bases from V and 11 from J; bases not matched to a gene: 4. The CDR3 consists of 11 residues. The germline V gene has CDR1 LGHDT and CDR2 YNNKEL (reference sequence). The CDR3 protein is CASSLTGAAFF. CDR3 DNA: TGTGCCAGCAGCCTCACAGGGGCTGCTTTCTTT.

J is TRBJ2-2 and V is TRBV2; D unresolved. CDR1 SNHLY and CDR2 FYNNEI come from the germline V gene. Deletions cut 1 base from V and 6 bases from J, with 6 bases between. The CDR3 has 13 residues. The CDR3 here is CASSEEKAGELFF. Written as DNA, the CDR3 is TGTGCCAGCAGTGAAGAAAAAGCCGGGGAGCTGTTTTTT.

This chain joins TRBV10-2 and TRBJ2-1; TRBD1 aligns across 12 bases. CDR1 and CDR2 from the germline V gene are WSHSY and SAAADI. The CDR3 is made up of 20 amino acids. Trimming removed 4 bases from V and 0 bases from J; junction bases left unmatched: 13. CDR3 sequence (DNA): TGCGCCAGCAGTGGAGCCGGGACAGGGGGCCGCATTAGCTCCTACAATGAGCAGTTCTTC. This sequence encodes CASSGAGTGGRISSYNEQFF.

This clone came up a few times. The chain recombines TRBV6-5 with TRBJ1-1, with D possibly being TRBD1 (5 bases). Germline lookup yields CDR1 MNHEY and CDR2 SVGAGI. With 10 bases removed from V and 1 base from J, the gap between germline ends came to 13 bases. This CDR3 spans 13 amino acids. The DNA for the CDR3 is TGTGCCACCTCCCGGGACCAGAACACTGAAGCTTTCTTT. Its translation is CATSRDQNTEAFF.

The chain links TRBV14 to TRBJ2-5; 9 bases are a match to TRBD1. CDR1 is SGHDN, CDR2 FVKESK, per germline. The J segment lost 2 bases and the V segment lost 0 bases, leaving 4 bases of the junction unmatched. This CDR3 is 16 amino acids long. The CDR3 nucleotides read TGTGCCAGCAGCCAAGACGGGGGACAGGGACAAGAGACCCAGTACTTC. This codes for CASSQDGGQGQETQYF.

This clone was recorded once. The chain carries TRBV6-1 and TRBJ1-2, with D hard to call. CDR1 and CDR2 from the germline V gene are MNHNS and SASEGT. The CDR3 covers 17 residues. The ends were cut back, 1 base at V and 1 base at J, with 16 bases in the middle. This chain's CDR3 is CASSEVAVGKVNYGYTF. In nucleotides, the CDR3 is TGTGCCAGCAGTGAAGTGGCAGTAGGTAAAGTTAACTATGGCTACACCTTC.

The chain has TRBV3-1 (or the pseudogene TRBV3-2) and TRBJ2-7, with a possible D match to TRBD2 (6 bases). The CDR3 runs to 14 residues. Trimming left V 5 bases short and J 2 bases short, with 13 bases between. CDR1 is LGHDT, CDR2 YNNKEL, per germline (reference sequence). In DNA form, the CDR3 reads TGTGCCAGCAGCACGGGACTTCAACCCTACGAGCAGTACTTC. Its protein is CASSTGLQPYEQYF.

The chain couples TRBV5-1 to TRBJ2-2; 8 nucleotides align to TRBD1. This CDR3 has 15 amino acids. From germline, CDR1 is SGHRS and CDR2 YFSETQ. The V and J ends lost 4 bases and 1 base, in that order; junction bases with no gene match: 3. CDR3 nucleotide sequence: TGCGCCAGCAGCCCAGACAGGGGGAACACCGGGGAGCTGTTTTTT. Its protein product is CASSPDRGNTGELFF. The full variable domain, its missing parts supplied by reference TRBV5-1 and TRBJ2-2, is KAGVTQTPRYLIKTRGQQVTLSCSPISGHRSVSWYQQTPGQGLQFLFEYFSETQRNKGNFPGRFSGRQFSNSRSEMNVSTLELGDSALYLCASSPDRGNTGELFFGEGSRLTVL.